The subject of this entry is one T cell receptor (beta chain). Its antigen is unknown. The data derive from a study of OX40 agonist ivuxolimab in advanced cancers. In the study overall: Treatment of patients was with ivuxolimab, an agonistic anti-OX40 (CD134) antibody.

Enrollment shut out patients with autoimmune disease history or systemic immunosuppression. Findings and caveats of the study: Expanded peripheral T cell antigen specificity was not determined.

Clones were read by immunoSEQ multiplex PCR, and TCRdb kept only the in-frame ones, dropping some. The data contain about 60,000 clones, around 93% of them singletons. Here the sequenced sample was CD4+ or CD8+ T cells sorted from blood, taken in a trial of the OX40 agonist ivuxolimab. This TCR derives from an adult with an advanced solid tumor such as melanoma, head and neck, liver or kidney cancer.

This CDR3 is CASSQAPNSYNSPLHF. The CDR3 region has the DNA TGCGCCAGCAGCCAAGCGCCAAACTCCTATAATTCACCCCTCCACTTT. The rearrangement links TRBV4-3 to TRBJ1-6; D ambiguous. The CDR3 is 16 amino acids. The germline V and J ends were trimmed by 1 base and 0 bases, with 7 bases remaining between them. Germline values: CDR1 LGHNA, CDR2 YSLEER.